This T cell receptor (beta chain) was documented in a study of blood T cell repertoires in COVID-19. As for the study in general: The United States, Italy and Spain were the sources of the acute and convalescent COVID-19 samples.

Method: immunoSEQ multiplex PCR; TCRdb's copy keeps in-frame clones and lacks some. The table includes 100,000 to 150,000 clones, around 86% detected once. J gave up 7 bases and V 2 bases, and 7 bases lay outside the gene matches. CDR1 is SNHLY and CDR2 is FYNNEI in the germline V gene. The CDR3 has 14 residues. This sequence was found in a man aged 55 to 70 with acute or convalescent COVID-19. Sequenced sample: peripheral blood. V gene TRBV2 combines with J gene TRBJ2-5, with 7 bases lining up with TRBD2. CDR3 sequence (DNA): TGTGCCAGCAGTGAACTGGGGGGGTTGGGGACCCAGTACTTC. Translating it yields CASSELGGLGTQYF.